This TCR beta chain was found in a study of CD8+CD57+ T cells in acquired aplastic anemia. V dropped 5 bases and J dropped 4 bases, with 11 bases sitting between them. CDR3 length equals 13 residues. Germline CDR1 reads WNHNN; CDR2 reads SYGVQD (reference sequence). Using genomic DNA as the template, TCR beta VDJ and CDR3 profiling was carried out. Using its own MiXCR run on the reads, TCRdb lists one record per CDR3 protein. The data hold 400,000 to 600,000 distinct CDR3 sequences, with roughly a third observed a single time. Patients picked for sequencing had shown CD8+CD57+ cell expansion detected by flow cytometry. The sample holds many counts of this clonotype.

This clonotype was sampled from a human donor with aplastic anemia. The rearrangement uses TRBV10-1 and TRBJ1-2; D is unclear. The sequenced sample was sorted CD4+, CD8+, or CD8+CD57+ T cells (not recorded which) from PBMCs. The CDR3, as DNA: TGCGCCAGCAGTCCGTCAAGCCTCTATGGCTACACCTTC. Its protein product is CASSPSSLYGYTF.